Following are 24 T cell receptor beta chains from one sample sequenced in a study of T cell changes during pregnancy in multiple sclerosis. Sequencing was performed with immunoSEQ multiplex PCR; in TCRdb, only in-frame clones are kept and a portion is missing. This sample has some 52,000 clones, with 80% to 95% found just once. The material sequenced was CD4+ T cells from peripheral blood mononuclear cells, taken in the third trimester of pregnancy. These receptors originate from a female donor with multiple sclerosis, enrolled in a pregnancy study.

The chain carries TRBV5-6 and TRBJ2-5; 9 nucleotides line up with TRBD2. The CDR3 has 16 amino acids. With V trimmed by 4 bases and J by 1 base, 8 bases remained unmatched. Per the germline V gene, CDR1 is SGHDT and CDR2 is YYEEEE. This CDR3 is CASSLLSGRAQETQYF. The CDR3 DNA reads TGTGCCAGCAGCCTCCTTAGCGGGAGAGCCCAAGAGACCCAGTACTTC.

The rearrangement uses TRBV5-1 and TRBJ2-1; 9 positions agree with TRBD1. V lost 2 bases, J lost 7 bases, and 4 bases stayed unmatched. The CDR3 is 14 residues long. Germline V CDR1 and CDR2: SGHRS, YFSETQ. The CDR3 sequence is CASSFRDRENEQFF. The CDR3, as DNA: TGCGCCAGCAGCTTCCGGGACAGGGAAAATGAGCAGTTCTTC.

The J gene is TRBJ2-7, the V gene TRBV7-8; D perhaps matches TRBD1 (6 bases). CDR1 is SGHVS and CDR2 is FQNEAQ in the germline V gene. V lost 1 base to trimming and J lost 7 bases, with 11 bases between them. The CDR3 runs to 13 residues. CDR3 in DNA: TGTGCCAGCAGCTTAGGGGGGCTTGGGGAGCAGTACTTC. This codes for CASSLGGLGEQYF. The complete variable domain, with remaining parts taken from reference TRBV7-8 and TRBJ2-7, reads GAGVSQSPRYKVAKRGQDVALRCDPISGHVSLFWYQQALGQGPEFLTYFQNEAQLDKSGLPSDRFFAERPEGSVSTLKIQRTQQEDSAVYLCASSLGGLGEQYFGPGTRLTVT.

The gene calls are TRBV27 and TRBJ1-2, with 12 nucleotides matching TRBD1. The CDR3 has 14 residues. J gave up 7 bases and V 5 bases, and 5 bases lay outside the gene matches. Germline V gene data show CDR1 as MNHEY and CDR2 as SMNVEV (reference sequence). The CDR3: CASSAPGQGAGYTF. The DNA for the CDR3 is TGTGCCAGCAGTGCCCCGGGACAGGGGGCTGGCTACACCTTC.

The chain employs TRBV4-2 and TRBJ1-4; D gene uncertain. V shed 8 bases and J shed 0 bases, with 16 bases lying between them. The CDR3 has 16 residues. Germline assignment: CDR1 LGHNA and CDR2 YNFKEQ. In DNA, the CDR3 is TGTGCCAGCTCGCCCAGAAACCTTGCAACTAATGAAAAACTGTTTTTT. Translating gives CASSPRNLATNEKLFF.

The chain joins TRBV7-9 to TRBJ1-5; weak D call: TRBD1 (6 bases). The CDR3 contains 15 residues. Looked up from germline, CDR1 is SEHNR and CDR2 is FQNEAQ (reference sequence). V shed 4 bases and J shed 7 bases, with 17 bases lying between them. DNA of the CDR3: TGTGCCAGCAGCTCAAGCGGGGGGGCGGAACAGCCCCAGCATTTT. Translation: CASSSSGGAEQPQHF.

The chain has TRBV28 and TRBJ1-1; TRBD1 agrees at 9 bases. The CDR3 has 15 amino acids. CDR1 MDHEN and CDR2 SYDVKM come from the germline V gene. Trimming removed 5 bases from V and 4 bases from J; junction bases left unmatched: 8. CDR3 DNA sequence: TGTGCCAGCAGTCTATTGGACAGGGGTATCACTGAAGCTTTCTTT. This codes for CASSLLDRGITEAFF.

The genes are TRBV7-2 and TRBJ2-7, with 8 bases aligning to TRBD1. This CDR3 contains 15 residues. V shed 2 bases and J 5 bases; nucleotides not matched to a gene: 8. In germline, CDR1 is SGHTA, CDR2 FQGNSA. The DNA of the CDR3 is TGTGCCAGCAGCTTAAAGTGGGCAGGGGGCCACGAGCAGTACTTC. Translated, it gives CASSLKWAGGHEQYF.

The chain combines TRBV4-1 with TRBJ1-1; 7 positions agree with TRBD1. The CDR3 sequence is 15 residues long. With V trimmed by 4 bases and J by 4 bases, 9 bases remained unmatched. Germline lookup yields CDR1 MGHRA and CDR2 YSYEKL. In DNA form, the CDR3 reads TGCGCCAGCAGCCGTGGAGACAGGGTGGGCACTGAAGCTTTCTTT. Its protein product is CASSRGDRVGTEAFF.

This chain uses TRBV18 with TRBJ2-5, with unresolved D. Germline CDR1 and CDR2: KGHSH and LQKENI. V lost 3 bases to trimming and J lost 2 bases, with 7 bases between them. This CDR3 comprises 13 residues. DNA for the CDR3: TGTGCCAGCTCACCGGGCAGTCAAGAGACCCAGTACTTC. Translation gives CASSPGSQETQYF. The variable domain in full, with the rest retrieved from reference TRBV18 and TRBJ2-5, is NAGVMQNPRHLVRRRGQEARLRCSPMKGHSHVYWYRQLPEEGLKFMVYLQKENIIDESGMPKERFSAEFPKEGPSILRIQQVVRGDSAAYFCASSPGSQETQYFGPGTRLLVL.

The rearrangement joins TRBV6-1 to TRBJ2-1; possibly TRBD2 for D (7 bases). V was shortened by 1 base and J by 4 bases, with 17 bases between the two germline ends. This CDR3 spans 17 amino acids. Per the germline V gene, CDR1 is MNHNS and CDR2 is SASEGT. CDR3 residues: CASSEGYGGRGYNEQFF. CDR3 in DNA: TGTGCCAGCAGTGAAGGCTACGGGGGGCGCGGGTACAATGAGCAGTTCTTC.

This chain uses TRBV23-1 with TRBJ2-5, with TRBD1 identical over 7 bases. TRBV23-1 is labeled an ORF, and its function is uncertain. The CDR3 loop spans 18 amino acids. V trimming: 8 bases; J trimming: 3 bases; junction bases outside the gene matches: 21. CDR3 coding DNA: TGCGCCAGCGATCCCCGAACGTTACAGGGGACGAGGGAAGAGACCCAGTACTTC. Its translation: CASDPRTLQGTREETQYF.

The chain links TRBV11-2 to TRBJ2-1; possibly TRBD2 for D (5 bases). Germline assignment: CDR1 SGHAT and CDR2 FQNNGV. The CDR3 consists of 14 residues. With 0 bases removed from V and 10 bases from J, the gap between germline ends came to 13 bases. Written as DNA, the CDR3 is TGTGCCAGCAGCTTAGACCCTAGGACGGGGGAGCAGTTCTTC. Amino acids: CASSLDPRTGEQFF.

This chain joins TRBV5-1 and TRBJ2-2, with TRBD1 matching 7 bases. The length of the CDR3 is 13 residues. Germline assignment: CDR1 SGHRS and CDR2 YFSETQ. V lost 4 bases and J lost 5; bases outside the gene matches: 2. The CDR3 sequence is CASSPGQTGELFF. CDR3 bases: TGCGCCAGCAGCCCGGGACAGACCGGGGAGCTGTTTTTT.

The chain couples TRBV30 to TRBJ1-1; no firm D call. CDR1 is GTSNPN and CDR2 is SVGIG in the germline V gene (reference sequence). There are 13 residues in the CDR3. Trimming shortened V by 3 bases and J by 1 base, and 9 bases separated the two germline ends. The CDR3 sequence: CAWREVGNTEAFF. The CDR3 DNA is TGTGCCTGGAGGGAGGTGGGGAACACTGAAGCTTTCTTT.

The chain employs TRBV2 and TRBJ2-7; TRBD1 matches 7 bases. The V gene's germline CDR1 is SNHLY and CDR2 FYNNEI. CDR3 length: 17 amino acids. Trimming cost V 5 bases and J 0 bases; bases outside gene matches: 13. The CDR3 DNA sequence: TGTGCCAGCAGTTACCCGGGACAGCTATTAAGCTCCTACGAGCAGTACTTC. It specifies CASSYPGQLLSSYEQYF.

CDR3 DNA sequence: TGCGCCAGCAGCTTGGGTAGGGGGCTCCTCTACGAGCAGTACTTC. Its translation is CASSLGRGLLYEQYF. The chain employs TRBV5-1 and TRBJ2-7, with TRBD1 matching 7 bases. With V trimmed by 0 bases and J by 3 bases, 6 bases remained unmatched. Germline V gene lookup returns CDR1 SGHRS and CDR2 YFSETQ. The CDR3 is 15 amino acids. The complete variable domain, with remaining parts taken from reference TRBV5-1 and TRBJ2-7, reads KAGVTQTPRYLIKTRGQQVTLSCSPISGHRSVSWYQQTPGQGLQFLFEYFSETQRNKGNFPGRFSGRQFSNSRSEMNVSTLELGDSALYLCASSLGRGLLYEQYFGPGTRLTVT.

The rearrangement uses TRBV7-9 and TRBJ2-5; the D gene is possibly TRBD1 (5 bases). Trimming left V 1 base short and J 5 bases short, with 14 bases between. The CDR3 has 15 amino acids. Germline assignment: CDR1 SEHNR and CDR2 FQNEAQ (reference sequence). This chain's CDR3 is CASSLDQGFGETQYF. The CDR3, as DNA: TGTGCCAGCAGCTTAGATCAGGGCTTCGGGGAGACCCAGTACTTC.

This chain links TRBV18 with TRBJ2-3; 8 positions agree with TRBD2. CDR1 and CDR2 from the germline V gene are KGHSH and LQKENI. The ends lost 2 bases at V and 4 bases at J; junction bases unmatched: 5. The CDR3 totals 15 residues. CDR3 region: CASSPTLAESDTQYF. CDR3 DNA: TGTGCCAGCTCACCAACACTAGCGGAATCAGATACGCAGTATTTT.

The chain is built from TRBV4-1 and TRBJ2-3; TRBD2 matches 12 bases. This CDR3 is built from 17 residues. CDR1 is MGHRA and CDR2 is YSYEKL in the germline V gene. Unmatched junction bases numbered 8, after V lost 0 bases and J lost 7 bases. The CDR3 coding sequence is TGCGCCAGCAGCCAAGAGGTCCCTAGCGGGAGGGAGTATACGCAGTATTTT. This gives the protein CASSQEVPSGREYTQYF.

The chain carries TRBV5-1 and TRBJ2-1; maybe TRBD1 (5 bases). The germline gives CDR1 SGHRS, CDR2 YFSETQ. This CDR3 contains 16 residues. The V gene lost 0 bases and the J gene lost 7 bases, with 17 bases spanning the gap. CDR3 nucleotide sequence: TGCGCCAGCAGCTTGGGGGGCCAGGGAAAAAGGAATGAGCAGTTCTTC. Translation: CASSLGGQGKRNEQFF.

The chain couples TRBV9 to TRBJ2-1; 9 bases line up with TRBD1. Unmatched junction bases numbered 10, after V lost 0 bases and J lost 9 bases. Looked up from germline, CDR1 is SGDLS and CDR2 is YYNGEE. CDR3 size: 16 residues. CDR3 sequence: CASSVAGTGFEVEQFF. For the CDR3, the DNA is TGTGCCAGCAGCGTAGCGGGGACAGGGTTTGAGGTTGAGCAGTTCTTC.

The chain carries TRBV29-1 and TRBJ2-3; TRBD2 is a possible D gene (6 bases). The CDR3 has 13 residues. The V end was cut by 6 bases, the J end by 2 bases, with 12 bases between. From germline, CDR1 is SQVTM and CDR2 ANQGSEA. This CDR3 reads CSVARGNTDTQYF. In DNA, the CDR3 is TGCAGCGTCGCGCGGGGTAACACAGATACGCAGTATTTT.

The chain carries TRBV9 and TRBJ2-3, with 10 bases that match TRBD2. This CDR3 is built from 15 residues. The junction had 5 bases not matched to a gene; V was cut back by 4 bases and J by 3 bases. Looked up from germline, CDR1 is SGDLS and CDR2 is YYNGEE. The CDR3 loop is CASSPGTSVTDTQYF. The CDR3 DNA is TGTGCCAGCAGCCCTGGGACTAGCGTTACAGATACGCAGTATTTT.